A single sample is the source of the 10 T cell receptor beta chains below, sequenced in a study of blood T cell repertoires in COVID-19. Method: immunoSEQ multiplex PCR; TCRdb's copy keeps in-frame clones and lacks some. The sample holds about 59,000 clones, less than 85% seen once. The sequencing sample was made of peripheral blood. These receptors originate from a woman aged 45-60 years with active or convalescent COVID-19.

The genes are TRBV2 and TRBJ2-7; no clear D. Germline assignment: CDR1 SNHLY and CDR2 FYNNEI. V was shortened by 8 bases and J by 0 bases, with 17 bases between the two germline ends. The length of the CDR3 is 15 residues. In DNA form, the CDR3 reads TGTGCCAGCGGCCCAACTCTAGAGCCCTCCTACGAGCAGTACTTC. This codes for CASGPTLEPSYEQYF.

This chain uses TRBV29-1 with TRBJ2-3, with a weak D call TRBD2 (5 bases). The V end lost 3 bases, the J end lost 2 bases, and 9 bases lay between the germline ends. The germline CDR1 and CDR2 sequences are SQVTM and ANQGSEA. The CDR3 covers 13 residues. CDR3 DNA sequence: TGCAGCGTTGATGAGGGAAACACAGATACGCAGTATTTT. This encodes CSVDEGNTDTQYF.

The rearrangement uses TRBV28 and TRBJ2-1, with D perhaps matching TRBD2 (6 bases). Per germline, CDR1 MDHEN and CDR2 SYDVKM. The CDR3 is made up of 14 amino acids. Deletions cut 3 bases from V and 9 bases from J, with 15 bases between. CDR3 nucleotide sequence: TGTGCCAGCAGTTTTATTAGCGGTGTCGGTGAGCAGTTCTTC. It translates to CASSFISGVGEQFF.

This clone was seen at least ten times. The chain combines TRBV29-1 with TRBJ2-5; possibly TRBD2 for D (6 bases). The V gene lost 1 base and the J gene lost 7 bases, with 16 bases spanning the gap. The CDR3 spans 14 residues. The germline V gene has CDR1 SQVTM and CDR2 ANQGSEA. The CDR3 DNA sequence: TGCAGCGTTGAAGTAGGTGCGGGAAGGGGGACCCAGTACTTC. Translating gives CSVEVGAGRGTQYF. Combining the CDR3 with reference TRBV29-1 and TRBJ2-5 gives the whole variable domain SAVISQKPSRDICQRGTSLTIQCQVDSQVTMMFWYRQQPGQSLTLIATANQGSEATYESGFVIDKFPISRPNLTFSTLTVSNMSPEDSSIYLCSVEVGAGRGTQYFGPGTRLLVL.

The genes are TRBV9 and TRBJ2-1; maybe TRBD1 (6 bases). Per germline, CDR1 SGDLS and CDR2 YYNGEE. With 7 bases removed from V and 4 bases from J, the gap between germline ends came to 15 bases. The CDR3 consists of 14 residues. The CDR3 DNA is TGTGCCAGCCAGGGGCCGCCCTTATACAATGAGCAGTTCTTC. Residues: CASQGPPLYNEQFF.

This clone was observed once. This chain links TRBV30 with TRBJ2-5; TRBD2 aligns across 8 bases. The V and J ends lost 4 bases and 5 bases, in that order; junction bases with no gene match: 6. Germline V lookup: CDR1 GTSNPN, CDR2 SVGIG (reference sequence). The CDR3 is made up of 13 amino acids. CDR3 in DNA: TGTGCCTGGACCCTATCGGGAGGGGAGACCCAGTACTTC. The encoded protein is CAWTLSGGETQYF.

The chain uses TRBV11-1 and TRBJ2-5; TRBD2 might be the D (6 bases). The germline V and J ends were trimmed by 3 bases and 1 base, with 9 bases remaining between them. The CDR3 runs 14 residues. Germline values: CDR1 SGHAT, CDR2 FQDESV (reference sequence). Here the CDR3 reads CASSLEGLQETQYF. The CDR3 DNA follows: TGTGCCAGCAGCTTGGAGGGCCTCCAAGAGACCCAGTACTTC. Full variable domain (rest looked up from reference TRBV11-1 and TRBJ2-5): EAEVAQSPRYKITEKSQAVAFWCDPISGHATLYWYRQILGQGPELLVQFQDESVVDDSQLPKDRFSAERLKGVDSTLKIQPAELGDSAMYLCASSLEGLQETQYFGPGTRLLVL.

The rearrangement links TRBV19 to TRBJ1-1; possible D gene TRBD1, 6 bases. This CDR3 has 14 residues. The germline V and J ends were trimmed by 5 bases and 1 base, with 11 bases remaining between them. Per the germline V gene, CDR1 is LNHDA and CDR2 is SQIVND (reference sequence). CDR3 loop: CASSSQQGNTEAFF. CDR3 nucleotides: TGTGCCAGTAGTTCCCAACAGGGGAACACTGAAGCTTTCTTT.

The V call is TRBV19, the J call TRBJ1-5; the D gene is possibly TRBD1 (5 bases). The CDR3 totals 15 residues. Between the trimmed V and J ends, which lost 3 bases and 1 base, there was a span of 10 bases. CDR1 LNHDA and CDR2 SQIVND come from the germline V gene (reference sequence). The CDR3 bases are TGTGCCAGTAGTATGACAGCTTGGAGCAATCAGCCCCAGCATTTT. Its protein product is CASSMTAWSNQPQHF.

This clone was counted many times. The genes are TRBV28 and TRBJ2-5, with D tentatively TRBD1 (5 bases). Germline-derived CDR1 and CDR2 are MDHEN and SYDVKM. With 3 bases removed from V and 4 bases from J, the gap between germline ends came to 12 bases. This CDR3 comprises 14 residues. As DNA, the CDR3 is TGTGCCAGCAGTTTTGGTGGGGCGTCAGAGACCCAGTACTTC. Protein product: CASSFGGASETQYF.